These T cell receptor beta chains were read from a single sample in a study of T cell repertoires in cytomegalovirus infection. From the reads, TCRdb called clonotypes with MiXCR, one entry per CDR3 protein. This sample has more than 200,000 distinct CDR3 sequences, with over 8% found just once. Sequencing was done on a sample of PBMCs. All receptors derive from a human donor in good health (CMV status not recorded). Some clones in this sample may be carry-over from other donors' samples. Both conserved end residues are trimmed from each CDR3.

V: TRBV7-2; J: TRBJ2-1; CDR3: ASSHQAAAGGLGEQF
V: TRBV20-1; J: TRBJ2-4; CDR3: SASDRLAKNIQY
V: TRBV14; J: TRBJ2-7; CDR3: ASSQEEYSGRPRSYEQY
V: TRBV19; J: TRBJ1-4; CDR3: ASSPWTGETEKLF
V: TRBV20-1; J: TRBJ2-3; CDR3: SARSGSGTDTQY
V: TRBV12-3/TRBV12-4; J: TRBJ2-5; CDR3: ASSLVAGSQETQY
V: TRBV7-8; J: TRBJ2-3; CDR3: ASSLGSRVSTDTQY
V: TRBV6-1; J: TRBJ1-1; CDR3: ASSELSPPEAF
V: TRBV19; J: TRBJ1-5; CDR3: ASSRAGDSNQPQH
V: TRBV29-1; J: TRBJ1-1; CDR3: SVIRMNTEAF
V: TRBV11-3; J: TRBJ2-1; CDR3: ASSSWTSGASYNEQF
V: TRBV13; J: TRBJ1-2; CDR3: ASRKQATYGYT
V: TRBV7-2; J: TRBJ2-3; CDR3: ASSLAGGTDTQY
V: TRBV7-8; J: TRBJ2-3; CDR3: ASRSHRVNTDTQY
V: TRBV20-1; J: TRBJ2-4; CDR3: SAPGVLAKNIQY
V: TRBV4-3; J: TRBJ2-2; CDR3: ASSQDVQGNTGELF
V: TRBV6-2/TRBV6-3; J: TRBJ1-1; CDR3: ASSSTGKRNTEAF
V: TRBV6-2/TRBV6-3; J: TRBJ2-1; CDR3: ASRWTSGGRGEQF
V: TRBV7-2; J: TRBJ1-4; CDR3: ASRGTGSEKLF
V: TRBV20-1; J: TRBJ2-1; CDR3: SAVSALAGGPNEQF
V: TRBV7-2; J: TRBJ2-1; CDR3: ASSPRGGDSYNEQF
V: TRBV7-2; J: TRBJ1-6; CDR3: ASSLVLQGNSPLH
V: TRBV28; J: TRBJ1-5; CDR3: ASSPGTGRDQPQH
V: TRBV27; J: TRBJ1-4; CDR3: ASSFFGTGDEKLF
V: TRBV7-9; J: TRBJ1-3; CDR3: ASSPPGNTIY
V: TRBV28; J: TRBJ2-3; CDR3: ASSSRQGGTDTQY
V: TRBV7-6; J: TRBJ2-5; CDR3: ASSSQGWETQY
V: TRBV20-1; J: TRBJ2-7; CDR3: SASFSSYEQY
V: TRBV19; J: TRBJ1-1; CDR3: ASSIPRDGTEAF
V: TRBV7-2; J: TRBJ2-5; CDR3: ASTPDPFQETQY